These 15 T cell receptor beta chains share one sample of origin, sequenced in a study of blood T cell repertoires in COVID-19. The protocol was immunoSEQ multiplex PCR, while the TCRdb copy is restricted to in-frame clones and leaves out a portion. The profile shows 270,000 or so clones, around nine tenths of them singletons. Sequencing input: peripheral blood. The receptors shown here come from a middle-aged man with active or convalescent COVID-19.

This rearrangement joins TRBV7-9 to TRBJ1-1; 7 bases match TRBD1. The CDR3 has 18 residues. The germline V gene encodes CDR1 SEHNR and CDR2 FQNEAQ (reference sequence). The junction had 16 bases not matched to a gene; V was cut back by 5 bases and J by 1 base. CDR3 nucleotide sequence: TGTGCCAGCAGCGATACGGACAGGTTTGTTGAGAGGAACACTGAAGCTTTCTTT. This codes for CASSDTDRFVERNTEAFF.

The chain recombines TRBV5-4 with TRBJ2-2, with 7 nucleotides matching TRBD2. The junction had 3 bases not matched to a gene; V was cut back by 1 base and J by 6 bases. Germline CDR1 reads SGHNT; CDR2 reads YYREEE (reference sequence). The CDR3 totals 14 residues. The CDR3 sequence is CASSLPSGAGELFF. The DNA for the CDR3 is TGTGCCAGCAGCTTGCCTAGCGGAGCCGGGGAGCTGTTTTTT.

The genes are TRBV11-2 and TRBJ1-6; tentative D call: TRBD1 (5 bases). The CDR3 is made up of 14 amino acids. With 1 base removed from V and 8 bases from J, the gap between germline ends came to 9 bases. Germline assignment: CDR1 SGHAT and CDR2 FQNNGV. The chain's CDR3 is CASSLAGGDSPLHF. CDR3 coding DNA: TGTGCCAGCAGCTTAGCTGGGGGGGATTCACCCCTCCACTTT. The full variable domain, in which reference TRBV11-2 and TRBJ1-6 provide the parts outside the CDR3, is EAGVAQSPRYKIIEKRQSVAFWCNPISGHATLYWYQQILGQGPKLLIQFQNNGVVDDSQLPKDRFSAERLKGVDSTLKIQPAKLEDSAVYLCASSLAGGDSPLHFGNGTRLTVT.

The chain uses TRBV5-1 and TRBJ2-3; 10 nucleotides agree with TRBD2. Germline V gives CDR1 SGHRS, CDR2 YFSETQ. Unmatched junction bases numbered 1, after V lost 2 bases and J lost 1 base. The CDR3 is made up of 15 amino acids. The CDR3 reads CASSFLAGGTDTQYF. The CDR3 region has the DNA TGCGCCAGCAGCTTCCTAGCGGGAGGCACAGATACGCAGTATTTT.

This chain connects TRBV4-1 to TRBJ2-7; 8 nucleotides align to TRBD1. This CDR3 comprises 15 residues. Germline CDR1 is MGHRA and CDR2 is YSYEKL. Losses at the gene ends were 3 bases for V and 2 bases for J; bases not matched to a gene: 6. The CDR3 loop reads CASSQNRDRPYEQYF. The CDR3 DNA sequence: TGCGCCAGCAGCCAGAACCGGGACAGGCCCTACGAGCAGTACTTC.

This chain uses TRBV12-3 or TRBV12-4 with TRBJ2-1; D remains unclear. This CDR3 has 11 residues. Trimming left V 8 bases short and J 4 bases short, with 6 bases between. CDR3 in amino acids: CASGLYNEQFF. CDR3 DNA sequence: TGTGCCAGCGGGCTTTACAATGAGCAGTTCTTC.

V is TRBV18 and J is TRBJ1-4; TRBD1 is a possible D gene (5 bases). The CDR3 consists of 15 residues. Trimming took 0 bases from V and 8 from J, leaving 13 bases between them. Germline V gene data show CDR1 as KGHSH and CDR2 as LQKENI. CDR3 sequence reads: CASSPPPGQDEKLFF. DNA of the CDR3: TGTGCCAGCTCACCACCCCCAGGGCAGGACGAAAAACTGTTTTTT.

This chain links TRBV3-1 (or the pseudogene TRBV3-2) with TRBJ1-3; D remains ambiguous. V was trimmed by 1 base and J by 0 bases, leaving 7 bases between them. This CDR3 is 15 amino acids long. Germline V gene lookup returns CDR1 LGHDT and CDR2 YNNKEL (reference sequence). The CDR3: CASSQGRRSGNTIYF. CDR3 DNA: TGTGCCAGCAGCCAAGGGAGGCGCTCTGGAAACACCATATATTTT.

The chain recombines TRBV4-2 with TRBJ2-2; 8 nucleotides align to TRBD2. Trimming at V came to 1 base and at J to 5 bases, leaving 9 bases not matched to a gene. CDR1 is LGHNA and CDR2 is YNFKEQ in the germline V gene. The CDR3 loop spans 17 amino acids. The CDR3 DNA reads TGTGCCAGCAGCCAAGTTCGGGGGGGCGCTTGGACCGGGGAGCTGTTTTTT. Amino acid sequence: CASSQVRGGAWTGELFF.

The genes are TRBV4-1 and TRBJ1-1; D is possibly TRBD1 (6 bases). CDR1 is MGHRA and CDR2 is YSYEKL in the germline V gene. CDR3 size: 16 residues. The V and J ends lost 4 bases and 5 bases respectively, with 20 bases between them. In nucleotides, the CDR3 is TGCGCCAGCAGCCCGAGCCCGGGGGGCGCGGGGACTGAAGCTTTCTTT. It is translated as CASSPSPGGAGTEAFF.

The chain combines TRBV2 with TRBJ1-2, with D possibly being TRBD1 (5 bases). Trimming stripped 8 bases from V and 4 bases from J, with 14 bases between. CDR1 is SNHLY and CDR2 is FYNNEI in the germline V gene. CDR3 size: 13 residues. CDR3 in DNA: TGTGCCAGCTTTGCAGGGCCTCCCTATGGCTACACCTTC. Its translation: CASFAGPPYGYTF.

V usage is TRBV6-5 and J usage is TRBJ2-1; the D is unclear. V dropped 1 base and J dropped 9 bases, with 4 bases sitting between them. The CDR3 has 11 amino acids. CDR1 is MNHEY, CDR2 SVGAGI, per germline. CDR3 sequence reads: CASSYLREQFF. The CDR3 coding sequence is TGTGCCAGCAGTTACTTGCGTGAGCAGTTCTTC.

This chain uses TRBV6-6 with TRBJ1-1; 9 bases align to TRBD1. CDR3 length: 16 amino acids. J lost 1 base, V lost 6 bases, and 9 bases had no gene match. CDR1 is MNHNY, CDR2 SVGAGI, per germline (reference sequence). In DNA form, the CDR3 reads TGTGCCAGCAGGCTTGGACAGGGGAGGGCGAACACTGAAGCTTTCTTT. Encoded protein: CASRLGQGRANTEAFF.

The chain couples TRBV9 to TRBJ2-1, with D unclear. The CDR3 spans 12 residues. Trimming removed 5 bases from V and 8 bases from J, with 11 bases in between. CDR1 and CDR2 from the germline V gene are SGDLS and YYNGEE. CDR3 bases: TGTGCCAGCAGGTCCTTTCGGGATGAGCAGTTCTTC. This codes for CASRSFRDEQFF.

The chain combines TRBV24-1 with TRBJ2-1; 9 positions agree with TRBD1. From germline, CDR1 is KGHDR and CDR2 SFDVKD. This CDR3 contains 14 residues. V was clipped by 4 bases and J by 7 bases; unmatched bases: 4. The CDR3 coding sequence is TGTGCCACCAGTGACTTCGACAGGGGGAATGAGCAGTTCTTC. Protein sequence: CATSDFDRGNEQFF.